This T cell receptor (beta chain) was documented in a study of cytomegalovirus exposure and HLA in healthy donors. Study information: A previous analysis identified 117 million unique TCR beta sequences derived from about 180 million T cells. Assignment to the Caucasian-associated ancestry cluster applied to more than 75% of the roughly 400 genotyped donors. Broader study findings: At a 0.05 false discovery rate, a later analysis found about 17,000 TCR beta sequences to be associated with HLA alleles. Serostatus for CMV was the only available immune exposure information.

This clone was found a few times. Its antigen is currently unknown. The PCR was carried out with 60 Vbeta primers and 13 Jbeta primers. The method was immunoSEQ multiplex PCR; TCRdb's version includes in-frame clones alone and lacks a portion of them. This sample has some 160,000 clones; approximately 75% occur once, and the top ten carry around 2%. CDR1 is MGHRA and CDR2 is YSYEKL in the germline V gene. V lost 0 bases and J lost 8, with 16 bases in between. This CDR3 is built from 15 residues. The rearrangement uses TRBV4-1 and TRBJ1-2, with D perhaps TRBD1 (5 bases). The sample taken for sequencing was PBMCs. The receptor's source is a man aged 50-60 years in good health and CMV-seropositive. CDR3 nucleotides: TGCGCCAGCAGCCAAGATTTAACAGGAAGTCGGGGCTACACCTTC. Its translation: CASSQDLTGSRGYTF.